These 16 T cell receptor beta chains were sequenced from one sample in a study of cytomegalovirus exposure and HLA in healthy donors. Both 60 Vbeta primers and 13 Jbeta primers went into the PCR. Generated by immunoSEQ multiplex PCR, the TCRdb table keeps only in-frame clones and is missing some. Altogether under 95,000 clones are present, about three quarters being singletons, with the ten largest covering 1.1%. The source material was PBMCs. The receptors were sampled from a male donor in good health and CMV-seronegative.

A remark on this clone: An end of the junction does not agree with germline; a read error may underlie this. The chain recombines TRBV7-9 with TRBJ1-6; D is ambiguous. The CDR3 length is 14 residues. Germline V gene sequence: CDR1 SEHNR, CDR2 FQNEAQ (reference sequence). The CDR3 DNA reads TGTGCCAGCAGCTTAGGAGGACTGGCTTCACCCCTCAACTTT. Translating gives CASSLGGLASPLNF. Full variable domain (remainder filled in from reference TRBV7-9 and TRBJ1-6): DTGVSQNPRHKITKRGQNVTFRCDPISEHNRLYWYRQTLGQGPEFLTYFQNEAQLEKSRLLSDRFSAERPKGSFSTLEIQRTEQGDSAMYLCASSLGGLASPLNFGNGTRLTVT.

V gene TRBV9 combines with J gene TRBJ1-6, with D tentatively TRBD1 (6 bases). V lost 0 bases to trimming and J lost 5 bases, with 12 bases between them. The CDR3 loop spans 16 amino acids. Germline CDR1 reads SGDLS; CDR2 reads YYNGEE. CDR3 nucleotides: TGTGCCAGCAGCGTAGCGGGGACATCAAATAATTCACCCCTCCACTTT. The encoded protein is CASSVAGTSNNSPLHF.

The CDR3 sequence is CASSGGWQFTDTQYF. The CDR3 DNA reads as TGTGCCAGCAGCGGAGGGTGGCAATTTACAGATACGCAGTATTTT. The chain uses TRBV9 and TRBJ2-3; tentatively, D is TRBD2 (5 bases). With 3 bases removed from V and 3 bases from J, the gap between germline ends came to 14 bases. The CDR3 contains 15 residues. Germline lookup yields CDR1 SGDLS and CDR2 YYNGEE.

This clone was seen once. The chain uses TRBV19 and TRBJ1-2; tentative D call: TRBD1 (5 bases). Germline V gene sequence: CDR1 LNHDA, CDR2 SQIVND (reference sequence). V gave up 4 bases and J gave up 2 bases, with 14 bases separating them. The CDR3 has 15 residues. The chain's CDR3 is CASSTRGGENYGYTF. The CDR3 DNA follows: TGTGCCAGTAGTACCAGAGGAGGGGAGAACTATGGCTACACCTTC. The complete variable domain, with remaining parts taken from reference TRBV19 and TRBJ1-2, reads DGGITQSPKYLFRKEGQNVTLSCEQNLNHDAMYWYRQDPGQGLRLIYYSQIVNDFQKGDIAEGYSVSREKKESFPLTVTSAQKNPTAFYLCASSTRGGENYGYTFGSGTRLTVV.

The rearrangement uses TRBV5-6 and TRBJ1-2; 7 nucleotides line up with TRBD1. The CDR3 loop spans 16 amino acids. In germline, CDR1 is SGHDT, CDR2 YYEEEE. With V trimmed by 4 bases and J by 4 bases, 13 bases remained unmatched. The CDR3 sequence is CASSALRGQLGYGYTF. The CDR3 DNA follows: TGTGCCAGCAGCGCTCTAAGGGGGCAGTTAGGCTATGGCTACACCTTC. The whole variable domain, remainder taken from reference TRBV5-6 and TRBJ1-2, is DAGVTQSPTHLIKTRGQQVTLRCSPKSGHDTVSWYQQALGQGPQFIFQYYEEEERQRGNFPDRFSGHQFPNYSSELNVNALLLGDSALYLCASSALRGQLGYGYTFGSGTRLTVV.

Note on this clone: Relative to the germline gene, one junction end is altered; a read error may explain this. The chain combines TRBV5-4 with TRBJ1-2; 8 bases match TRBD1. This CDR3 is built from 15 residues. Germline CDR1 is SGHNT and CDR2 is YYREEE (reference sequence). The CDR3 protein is CASSLGDRSFYGYPF. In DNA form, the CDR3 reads TGTGCCAGCAGCTTGGGGGACAGGAGTTTTTATGGCTACCCCTTC. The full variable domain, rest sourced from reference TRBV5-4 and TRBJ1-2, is ETGVTQSPTHLIKTRGQQVTLRCSSQSGHNTVSWYQQALGQGPQFIFQYYREEENGRGNFPPRFSGLQFPNYSSELNVNALELDDSALYLCASSLGDRSFYGYPFGSGTRLTVV.

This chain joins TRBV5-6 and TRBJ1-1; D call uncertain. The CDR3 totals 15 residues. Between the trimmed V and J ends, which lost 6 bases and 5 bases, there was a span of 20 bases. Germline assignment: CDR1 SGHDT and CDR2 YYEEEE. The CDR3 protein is CASTRGLRVGTEAFF. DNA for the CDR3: TGTGCCAGCACACGGGGATTGCGGGTTGGGACTGAAGCTTTCTTT.

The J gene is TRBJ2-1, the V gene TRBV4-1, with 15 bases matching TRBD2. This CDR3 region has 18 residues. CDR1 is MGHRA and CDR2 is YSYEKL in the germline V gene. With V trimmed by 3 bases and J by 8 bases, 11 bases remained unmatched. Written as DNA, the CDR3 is TGCGCCAGCAGCCAGCTCCCGGGACTAGCGGGAGGTTTCTATGAGCAGTTCTTC. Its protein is CASSQLPGLAGGFYEQFF.

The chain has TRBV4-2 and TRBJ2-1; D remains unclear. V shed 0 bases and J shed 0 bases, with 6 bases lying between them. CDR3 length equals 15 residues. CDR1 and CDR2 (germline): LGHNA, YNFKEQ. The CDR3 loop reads CASSQEIASYNEQFF. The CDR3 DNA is TGTGCCAGCAGCCAAGAAATAGCCTCCTACAATGAGCAGTTCTTC.

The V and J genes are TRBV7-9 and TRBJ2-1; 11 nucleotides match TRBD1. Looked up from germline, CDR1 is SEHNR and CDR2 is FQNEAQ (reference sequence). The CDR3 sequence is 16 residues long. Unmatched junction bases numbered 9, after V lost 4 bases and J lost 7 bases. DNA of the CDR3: TGTGCCAGCAGCTCCGGTCCCGGGACAGGGGGGAATGAGCAGTTCTTC. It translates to CASSSGPGTGGNEQFF. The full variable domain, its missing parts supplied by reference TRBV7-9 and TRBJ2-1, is DTGVSQNPRHKITKRGQNVTFRCDPISEHNRLYWYRQTLGQGPEFLTYFQNEAQLEKSRLLSDRFSAERPKGSFSTLEIQRTEQGDSAMYLCASSSGPGTGGNEQFFGPGTRLTVL.

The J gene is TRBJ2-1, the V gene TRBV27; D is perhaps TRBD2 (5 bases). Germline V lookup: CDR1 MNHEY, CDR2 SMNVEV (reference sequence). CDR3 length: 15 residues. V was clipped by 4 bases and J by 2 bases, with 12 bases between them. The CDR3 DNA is TGTGCCAGCAGTTACACTAGTACACCCTACAATGAGCAGTTCTTC. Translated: CASSYTSTPYNEQFF.

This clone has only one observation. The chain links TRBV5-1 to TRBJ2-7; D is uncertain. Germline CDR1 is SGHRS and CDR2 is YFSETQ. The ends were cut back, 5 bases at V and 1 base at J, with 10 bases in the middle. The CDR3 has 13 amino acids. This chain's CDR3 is CASSPQDSYEQYF. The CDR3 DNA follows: TGCGCCAGCAGTCCGCAGGATTCCTACGAGCAGTACTTC.

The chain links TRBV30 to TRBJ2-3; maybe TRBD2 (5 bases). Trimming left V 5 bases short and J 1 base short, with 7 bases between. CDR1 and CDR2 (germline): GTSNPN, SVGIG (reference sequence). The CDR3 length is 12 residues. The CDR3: CAWARGTDTQYF. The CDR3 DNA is TGTGCCTGGGCGAGGGGCACAGATACGCAGTATTTT. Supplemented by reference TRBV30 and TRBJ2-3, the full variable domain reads SQTIHQWPATLVQPVGSPLSLECTVEGTSNPNLYWYRQAAGRGLQLLFYSVGIGQISSEVPQNLSASRPQDRQFILSSKKLLLSDSGFYLCAWARGTDTQYFGPGTRLTVL.

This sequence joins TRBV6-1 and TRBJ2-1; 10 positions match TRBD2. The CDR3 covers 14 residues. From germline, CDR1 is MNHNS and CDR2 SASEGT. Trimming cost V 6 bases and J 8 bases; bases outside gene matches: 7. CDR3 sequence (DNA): TGTGCCAGCAGAGAGCGGGGGGGATTCGATGAGCAGTTCTTC. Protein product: CASRERGGFDEQFF.

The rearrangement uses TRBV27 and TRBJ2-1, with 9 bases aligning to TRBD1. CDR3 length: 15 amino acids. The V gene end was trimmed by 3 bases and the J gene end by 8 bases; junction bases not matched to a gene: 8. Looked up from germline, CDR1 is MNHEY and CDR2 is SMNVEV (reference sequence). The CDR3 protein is CASSLTQGAIYEQFF. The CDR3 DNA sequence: TGTGCCAGCAGTTTGACACAGGGGGCCATATATGAGCAGTTCTTC.

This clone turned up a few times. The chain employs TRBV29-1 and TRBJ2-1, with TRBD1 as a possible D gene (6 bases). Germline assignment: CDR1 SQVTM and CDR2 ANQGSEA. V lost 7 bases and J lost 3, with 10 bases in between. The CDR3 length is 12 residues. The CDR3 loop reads CSGGQSYNEQFF. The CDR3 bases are TGCAGCGGTGGACAGAGCTACAATGAGCAGTTCTTC.